Listed here is a single TCR beta chain. TCRdb's table, derived via immunoSEQ multiplex PCR, lists solely in-frame clones and lacks some. The profile shows 650,000 to 750,000 clones, 55% to 75% of them singletons. This sample is drawn from a study of shared clonotypes between healthy human individuals. The TCR comes from a woman aged 25 to 45 in good health. The sample taken for sequencing was memory CD4+ T cells sorted from blood. Documented subset: CD45RA-negative fraction.

Written as DNA, the CDR3 is TGTGCCAGCAGTTCTATCTTTGGGCTAGATCTTGAGCAGTTCTTC. Protein: CASSSIFGLDLEQFF. The chain is built from TRBV6-5 and TRBJ2-1; D remains unclear. Looked up from germline, CDR1 is MNHEY and CDR2 is SVGAGI. The CDR3 extends over 15 amino acids. Trimming removed 4 bases from V and 9 bases from J, with 19 bases in between.